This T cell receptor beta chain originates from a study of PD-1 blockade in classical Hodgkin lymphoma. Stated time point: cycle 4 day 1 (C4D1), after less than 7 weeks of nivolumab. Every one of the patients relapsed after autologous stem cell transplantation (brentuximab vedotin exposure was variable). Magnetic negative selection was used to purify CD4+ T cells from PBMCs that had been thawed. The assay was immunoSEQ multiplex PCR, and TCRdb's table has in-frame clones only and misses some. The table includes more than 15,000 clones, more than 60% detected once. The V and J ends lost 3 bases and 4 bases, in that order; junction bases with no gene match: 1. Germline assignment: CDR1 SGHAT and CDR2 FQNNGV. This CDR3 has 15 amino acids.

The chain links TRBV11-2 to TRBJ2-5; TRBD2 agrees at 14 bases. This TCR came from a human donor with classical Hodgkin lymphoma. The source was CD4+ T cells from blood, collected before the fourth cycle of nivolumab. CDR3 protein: CASSFGTSGRETQYF. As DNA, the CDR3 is TGTGCCAGCAGCTTCGGGACTAGCGGGAGAGAGACCCAGTACTTC.